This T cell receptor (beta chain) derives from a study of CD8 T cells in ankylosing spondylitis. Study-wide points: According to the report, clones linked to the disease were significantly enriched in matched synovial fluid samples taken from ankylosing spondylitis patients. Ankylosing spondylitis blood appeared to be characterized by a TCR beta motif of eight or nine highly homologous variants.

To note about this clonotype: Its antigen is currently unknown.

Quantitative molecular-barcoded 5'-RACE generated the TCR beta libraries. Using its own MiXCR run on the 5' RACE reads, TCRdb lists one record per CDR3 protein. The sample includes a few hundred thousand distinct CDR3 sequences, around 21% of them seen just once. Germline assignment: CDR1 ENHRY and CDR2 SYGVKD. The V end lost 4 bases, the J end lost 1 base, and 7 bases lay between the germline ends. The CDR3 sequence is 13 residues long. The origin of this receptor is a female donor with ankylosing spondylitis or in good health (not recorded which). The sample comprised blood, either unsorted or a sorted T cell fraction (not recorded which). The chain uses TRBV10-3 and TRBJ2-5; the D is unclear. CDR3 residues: CAISGERQETQYF. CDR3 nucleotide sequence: TGTGCCATCAGTGGGGAACGCCAAGAGACCCAGTACTTC.